This TCR beta chain was obtained from a study of cytomegalovirus exposure and HLA in healthy donors. Looking at the study overall: A subsequent analysis stated that the approximately 120 validation repertoires were run on the same platform as the approximately 700 first-cohort repertoires.

Points from the study as a whole: There were around 160 TCR beta chains listed as cytomegalovirus-associated. Clusters of TCRs from the first cohort tended to co-occur in the 130 or so validation repertoires (as a later analysis found). Rarity marked most TCR sequences, yet some public TCRs occurred in many donors.

The data were produced by immunoSEQ multiplex PCR, yet TCRdb's version contains in-frame clones alone and is incomplete. Of around 60,000 clones in the sample, about 94% are singletons; the top ten hold 4.4%. A single count supports this clone. Its antigen is currently unknown. Germline values: CDR1 SGHVS, CDR2 FNYEAQ. This CDR3 comprises 16 residues. V lost 1 base, J lost 4 bases, and 14 bases lay in between. The receptor's source is a man younger than 35 in good health and CMV-seropositive. The V gene is TRBV7-6, the J gene TRBJ2-1; D is ambiguous. The specimen was PBMCs. CDR3 nucleotide sequence: TGTGCCAGCAGCTTAGACTCTCCGATCGGGTACAATGAGCAGTTCTTC. Translated, it gives CASSLDSPIGYNEQFF. Full variable domain (outside the CDR3, taken from reference TRBV7-6 and TRBJ2-1): GAGVSQSPRYKVTKRGQDVALRCDPISGHVSLYWYRQALGQGPEFLTYFNYEAQQDKSGLPNDRFSAERPEGSISTLTIQRTEQRDSAMYRCASSLDSPIGYNEQFFGPGTRLTVL.